One and the same sample provided the 8 T cell receptor beta chains below, sequenced in a study of long-term antiretroviral therapy in people with HIV. At survey level, the immunoSEQ assay was run in its v3.0 version. Profiled with immunoSEQ multiplex PCR; TCRdb holds only in-frame clones, not every one. The table includes approximately 45,000 clones, approximately 86% detected once. The sequences come from unsorted PBMCs, collected 0.1 years before starting antiretroviral therapy. Source of these receptors: a woman in her forties or fifties with HIV.

CDR3 DNA sequence: TGTGCCAGTAGTATAGCGAGTAGTAAGTGGGAGACCCAGTACTTC. This translates into CASSIASSKWETQYF. The rearrangement links TRBV19 to TRBJ2-5, with no clear D. CDR1 is LNHDA, CDR2 SQIVND, per germline (reference sequence). Trimming shortened V by 1 base and J by 5 bases, and 14 bases separated the two germline ends. The CDR3 is 15 amino acids.

The gene calls are TRBV5-1 and TRBJ2-3; no clear D gene. Germline assignment: CDR1 SGHRS and CDR2 YFSETQ. Trimming pared 2 bases from V and 0 bases from J, leaving 10 bases between. The CDR3 covers 15 residues. The CDR3 here is CASSLVSASTDTQYF. The CDR3 DNA reads as TGCGCCAGCAGCTTAGTGTCTGCTAGCACAGATACGCAGTATTTT.

V gene TRBV7-8 combines with J gene TRBJ1-1, with TRBD1 matching over 7 bases. V lost 1 base to trimming and J lost 6 bases; unmatched junction nucleotides: 8. CDR1 and CDR2 (germline): SGHVS, FQNEAQ. CDR3 length: 15 residues. CDR3 protein: CASSLELRGGAEAFF. CDR3 coding DNA: TGTGCCAGCAGCTTAGAACTCAGGGGGGGCGCTGAAGCTTTCTTT.

This chain joins TRBV19 and TRBJ1-1; a possible D gene is TRBD1 (5 bases). V dropped 6 bases and J dropped 5 bases, with 25 bases sitting between them. The CDR3 is made up of 17 amino acids. CDR1 is LNHDA, CDR2 SQIVND, per germline (reference sequence). The CDR3 here is CASSLGVGRAKRTEAFF. The DNA for the CDR3 is TGTGCCAGTAGCTTAGGTGTGGGCAGGGCGAAAAGGACTGAAGCTTTCTTT.

The chain employs TRBV5-1 and TRBJ1-1; D remains ambiguous. The V end lost 0 bases, the J end lost 7 bases, and 13 bases lay between the germline ends. The CDR3 runs to 14 residues. Germline loops: CDR1 SGHRS, CDR2 YFSETQ. CDR3 sequence: CASSLGPVNLEAFF. The DNA of the CDR3 is TGCGCCAGCAGCTTGGGCCCGGTAAACCTTGAAGCTTTCTTT.

The chain combines TRBV2 with TRBJ1-5; D might be TRBD1 (5 bases). CDR1 SNHLY and CDR2 FYNNEI come from the germline V gene. There are 15 residues in the CDR3. Trimming took 8 bases from V and 0 from J, leaving 14 bases between them. Here the CDR3 DNA reads TGTGCCAGCGGGGGAGACACCAATAGCAATCAGCCCCAGCATTTT. Amino acid sequence: CASGGDTNSNQPQHF.

CDR3 amino acids: CASSETGGLSVMDTEAFF. CDR3 DNA: TGTGCCAGCAGTGAGACAGGGGGCCTCTCGGTTATGGACACTGAAGCTTTCTTT. The rearrangement links TRBV28 to TRBJ1-1, with 10 bases identical to TRBD1. CDR3 length: 18 amino acids. V trimming: 5 bases; J trimming: 3 bases; junction bases outside the gene matches: 15. The germline V gene has CDR1 MDHEN and CDR2 SYDVKM.

This clone was observed a handful of times. This chain connects TRBV19 to TRBJ2-7, with D hard to call. Germline CDR1 reads LNHDA; CDR2 reads SQIVND (reference sequence). This CDR3 is 16 amino acids long. V lost 2 bases, J lost 7 bases, and 21 bases lay in between. In DNA, the CDR3 is TGTGCCAGTAGTATATCCCCGTTGGACGGTGGATGGGAGCAGTACTTC. This codes for CASSISPLDGGWEQYF. The variable domain in full, with the rest retrieved from reference TRBV19 and TRBJ2-7, is DGGITQSPKYLFRKEGQNVTLSCEQNLNHDAMYWYRQDPGQGLRLIYYSQIVNDFQKGDIAEGYSVSREKKESFPLTVTSAQKNPTAFYLCASSISPLDGGWEQYFGPGTRLTVT.